These T cell receptor beta chains were read from a single sample in a study of T cell responses to AZD1222 COVID-19 vaccine. Sequenced by immunoSEQ multiplex PCR; TCRdb stores in-frame clones only, minus some. The sample yields about 150,000 clones, 88% seen once. This material consisted of peripheral blood, taken on day 0 of AZD1222 vaccination. The receptors stem from an adult in good health. Both conserved end residues are part of each CDR3. D genes are given only for firm matches. Not every row has a clone size; where given, it reads once, few, many or a size class.

CATSSRTGGSEQFF	TGTGCCACCAGCTCTAGGACAGGGGGCAGTGAGCAGTTCTTC	TRBJ2-1	.	TRBV15	TRBD1
CASSLGPNTEAFF	TGTGCCAGCAGTCTTGGACCGAACACTGAAGCTTTCTTT	TRBJ1-1	.	TRBV27	.
CASSRQGVPNTEAFF	TGCGCCAGCAGCCGGCAGGGGGTTCCGAACACTGAAGCTTTCTTT	TRBJ1-1	.	TRBV5-1	TRBD1
CASTTRGFETQYF	TGTGCCAGCACGACAAGAGGGTTCGAGACCCAGTACTTC	TRBJ2-5	.	TRBV28	.
CASSLTGGRETQYF	TGTGCCAGCAGTCTCACAGGGGGGAGAGAGACCCAGTACTTC	TRBJ2-5	.	TRBV28	TRBD1
CSVGRGGDQPQHF	TGCAGCGTTGGTCGGGGGGGCGATCAGCCCCAGCATTTT	TRBJ1-5	.	TRBV29-1	.
CASSPVAEEQYF	TGTGCCAGCAGTCCCGTGGCGGAGGAGCAGTACTTC	TRBJ2-7	.	TRBV6-2/TRBV6-3	.
CASSLGSYGYTF	TGTGCCAGCTCCCTGGGCAGCTATGGCTACACCTTC	TRBJ1-2	few	TRBV11-2	.
CASSVGGPGGGYGYTF	TGTGCCAGCAGCGTAGGGGGCCCAGGGGGCGGCTATGGCTACACCTTC	TRBJ1-2	.	TRBV9	TRBD1
CASRGLAGAYEQYF	TGCGCCAGCAGGGGACTAGCGGGGGCCTACGAGCAGTACTTC	TRBJ2-7	.	TRBV5-1	TRBD2
CASSSPSVPGLLTGELFF	TGCGCCAGCAGCTCCCCCTCGGTACCGGGACTCCTCACCGGGGAGCTGTTTTTT	TRBJ2-2	.	TRBV5-1	.
CASSKGGGGPPTDTQYF	TGTGCCAGCAGCAAAGGAGGCGGGGGGCCCCCCACAGATACGCAGTATTTT	TRBJ2-3	once	TRBV21-1	.
CASSPGGEKLFF	TGTGCCAGCAGCCCAGGGGGGGAAAAACTGTTTTTT	TRBJ1-4	.	TRBV6-5	TRBD1
CASSQEIQGKSSYNSPLHF	TGTGCCAGCAGCCAAGAAATCCAGGGCAAAAGCTCCTATAATTCACCCCTCCACTTT	TRBJ1-6	.	TRBV4-2	.
CASSRPQGVGNQPQHF	TGTGCCAGTAGTAGACCACAGGGAGTGGGCAATCAGCCCCAGCATTTT	TRBJ1-5	.	TRBV19	.
CASSLASPGQSKAFF	TGTGCCAGCAGCTTAGCGTCTCCGGGACAGAGCAAAGCTTTCTTT	TRBJ1-1	.	TRBV7-2	TRBD1
CASSLDIYEQYF	TGTGCCAGCTCACTCGACATTTACGAGCAGTACTTC	TRBJ2-7	once	TRBV18	.
CASSLDPAVSTDTQYF	TGCGCCAGCAGCTTGGATCCAGCGGTCAGCACAGATACGCAGTATTTT	TRBJ2-3	.	TRBV5-1	.
CASYPGLASTGELFF	TGTGCCAGTTACCCGGGACTAGCGAGCACCGGGGAGCTGTTTTTT	TRBJ2-2	.	TRBV19	TRBD2
CASTKDRGLLNSGNTIYF	TGTGCCAGCACTAAGGACAGGGGGCTATTAAACTCTGGAAACACCATATATTTT	TRBJ1-3	.	TRBV28	TRBD1
CASSRDGNYGYTF	TGTGCCAGCAGTAGGGACGGCAACTATGGCTACACCTTC	TRBJ1-2	.	TRBV6-5	.
CATPQVSSYNSPLHF	TGTGCCACCCCTCAGGTGAGCTCCTATAATTCACCCCTCCACTTT	TRBJ1-6	.	TRBV21-1	.
CASSPLSQGTGTGELFF	TGTGCCAGCTCACCATTATCACAGGGGACTGGCACCGGGGAGCTGTTTTTT	TRBJ2-2	.	TRBV18	.
CASSVTDSNSPLHF	TGTGCCAGCAGCGTGACAGACTCCAATTCACCCCTCCACTTT	TRBJ1-6	once	TRBV9	.
CASSLEFLGSNQPQHF	TGTGCCAGCAGCTTAGAATTCCTTGGTAGCAATCAGCCCCAGCATTTT	TRBJ1-5	.	TRBV7-2	.
CATSGRGPSYGYTF	TGTGCCACCAGCGGCAGGGGGCCCAGCTATGGCTACACCTTC	TRBJ1-2	once	TRBV15	TRBD1
CASSLASSYNEQFF	TGTGCCAGCAGCTTAGCTTCCAGTTACAATGAGCAGTTCTTC	TRBJ2-1	.	TRBV11-3	.
CASAVGQISYEQYF	TGTGCCAGCGCGGTCGGGCAGATCTCCTACGAGCAGTACTTC	TRBJ2-7	.	TRBV7-9	.
CASSQEGASPLHF	TGCGCCAGCAGCCAAGAAGGAGCCTCACCCCTCCACTTT	TRBJ1-6	few	TRBV4-3	.
CASSYGQSNSPLHF	TGTGCCAGCAGTTACGGGCAGTCCAATTCACCCCTCCACTTT	TRBJ1-6	.	TRBV6-6	.
CASSLESGYEQYF	TGTGCCAGCAGCTTGGAGAGCGGCTACGAGCAGTACTTC	TRBJ2-7	.	TRBV11-3	.
CASSQESGLAGGPRYEQYF	TGTGCCAGCAGCCAAGAGTCTGGACTAGCGGGGGGGCCTAGATACGAGCAGTACTTC	TRBJ2-7	.	TRBV3-1/TRBV3-2	TRBD2
CASSYRRHGNTDTQYF	TGTGCCAGCAGTTACAGACGCCATGGTAATACAGATACGCAGTATTTT	TRBJ2-3	.	TRBV6-2/TRBV6-3	.
CASRSNTEAFF	TGTGCCAGCAGGTCGAACACTGAAGCTTTCTTT	TRBJ1-1	.	TRBV6-5	.
CASSPPSRGAAEAFF	TGTGCCAGCTCACCCCCAAGCCGGGGGGCCGCTGAAGCTTTCTTT	TRBJ1-1	.	TRBV18	.
CASTGGGNGYTF	TGTGCCAGCACCGGAGGGGGGAATGGCTACACCTTC	TRBJ1-2	.	TRBV27	.
CASRVTGDHEQYF	TGTGCCAGCAGGGTGACAGGGGACCACGAGCAGTACTTC	TRBJ2-7	.	TRBV12-3/TRBV12-4	TRBD1
CASSYSTASYEQYF	TGTGCCAGCAGTTACTCTACGGCCTCCTACGAGCAGTACTTC	TRBJ2-7	.	TRBV6-5	.
CASSFWVAGETQYF	TGCGCCAGCAGCTTTTGGGTGGCTGGGGAGACCCAGTACTTC	TRBJ2-5	.	TRBV5-1	.
CASSQREGNTEAFF	TGTGCCAGCAGCCAAAGGGAAGGAAACACTGAAGCTTTCTTT	TRBJ1-1	once	TRBV16	.
CASSLLGDSSPLHF	TGTGCCAGCAGCTTACTGGGAGACAGTTCACCCCTCCACTTT	TRBJ1-6	few	TRBV7-8	.
CASGLGTGRGEQYF	TGTGCTAGTGGTTTGGGGACAGGGCGAGGCGAGCAGTACTTC	TRBJ2-7	.	TRBV12-5	TRBD1
CASSEYLITGGNTIYF	TGTGCCAGCAGTGAATATCTAATAACAGGTGGAAACACCATATATTTT	TRBJ1-3	.	TRBV25-1	.
CASSPTARLDQPQHF	TGTGCCAGTAGCCCGACAGCCCGGCTTGATCAGCCCCAGCATTTT	TRBJ1-5	.	TRBV19	.
CASSLSTGVGLYNSPLHF	TGTGCCAGCAGCCTATCTACTGGGGTAGGCCTCTATAATTCACCCCTCCACTTT	TRBJ1-6	many	TRBV28	.
CASSSNYANTGELFF	TGTGCCAGCAGCTCCAACTACGCGAACACCGGGGAGCTGTTTTTT	TRBJ2-2	once	TRBV27	.
CASSQDAREAFF	TGTGCCAGCAGCCAAGACGCGCGTGAAGCTTTCTTT	TRBJ1-1	.	TRBV3-1/TRBV3-2	.
CASSPPLEETQYF	TGTGCCAGCTCACCACCGCTGGAAGAGACCCAGTACTTC	TRBJ2-5	.	TRBV18	.
CASSLGWSRGYNEQFF	TGCGCCAGCAGCTTGGGTTGGAGCAGGGGGTACAATGAGCAGTTCTTC	TRBJ2-1	.	TRBV5-1	TRBD1
CASSWGGRYEQYF	TGTGCCAGCAGCTGGGGGGGTCGATACGAGCAGTACTTC	TRBJ2-7	.	TRBV7-2	TRBD2
CASSLAGGYTDTQYF	TGTGCCAGCAGCTTAGCGGGAGGGTACACAGATACGCAGTATTTT	TRBJ2-3	.	TRBV7-8	TRBD2
CASTLTSGGSYEQYF	TGTGCCAGCACCCTGACTAGCGGGGGATCCTACGAGCAGTACTTC	TRBJ2-7	.	TRBV27	TRBD2
CASSYNSFQPQHF	TGTGCCAGCAGTTACAACAGTTTTCAGCCCCAGCATTTT	TRBJ1-5	.	TRBV6-2/TRBV6-3	.
CASSTRLAGTNEQFF	TGTGCCAGCAGCACCCGACTAGCGGGAACCAATGAGCAGTTCTTC	TRBJ2-1	.	TRBV9	TRBD2
CAIRGQGTNQPQHF	TGTGCCATCAGAGGACAGGGAACGAATCAGCCCCAGCATTTT	TRBJ1-5	.	TRBV10-3	TRBD1